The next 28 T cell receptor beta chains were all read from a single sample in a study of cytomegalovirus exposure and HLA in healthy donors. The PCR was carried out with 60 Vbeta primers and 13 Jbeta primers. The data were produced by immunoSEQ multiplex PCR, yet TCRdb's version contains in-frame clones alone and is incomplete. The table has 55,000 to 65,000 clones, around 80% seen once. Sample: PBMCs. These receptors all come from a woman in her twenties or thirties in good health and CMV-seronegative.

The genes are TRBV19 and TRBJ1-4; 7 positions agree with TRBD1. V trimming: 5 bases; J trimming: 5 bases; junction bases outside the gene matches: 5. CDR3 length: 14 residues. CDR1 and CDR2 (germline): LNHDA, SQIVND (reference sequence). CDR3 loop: CASSRDRPNEKLFF. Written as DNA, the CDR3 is TGTGCCAGTAGTCGGGACAGACCGAATGAAAAACTGTTTTTT.

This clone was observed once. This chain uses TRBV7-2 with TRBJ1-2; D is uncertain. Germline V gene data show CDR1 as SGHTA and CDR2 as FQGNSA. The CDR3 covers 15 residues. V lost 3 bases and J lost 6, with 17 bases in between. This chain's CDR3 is CASSFPPRGRHGYTF. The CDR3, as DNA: TGTGCCAGCAGCTTTCCCCCACGAGGAAGACATGGCTACACCTTC.

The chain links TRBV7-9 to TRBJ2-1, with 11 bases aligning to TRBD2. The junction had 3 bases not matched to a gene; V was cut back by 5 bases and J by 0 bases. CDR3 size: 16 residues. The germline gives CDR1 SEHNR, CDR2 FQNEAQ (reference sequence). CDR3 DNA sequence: TGTGCCAGCAGCCCGACTAGCGGGATCTCCTACAATGAGCAGTTCTTC. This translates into CASSPTSGISYNEQFF.

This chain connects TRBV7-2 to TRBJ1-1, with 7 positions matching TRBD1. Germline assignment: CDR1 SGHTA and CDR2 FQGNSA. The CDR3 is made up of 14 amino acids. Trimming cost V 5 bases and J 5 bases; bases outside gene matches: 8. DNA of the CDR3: TGTGCCAGCAGCACCCGGACAGGACCAACTGAAGCTTTCTTT. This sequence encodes CASSTRTGPTEAFF. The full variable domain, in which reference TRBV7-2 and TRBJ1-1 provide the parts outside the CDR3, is GAGVSQSPSNKVTEKGKDVELRCDPISGHTALYWYRQSLGQGLEFLIYFQGNSAPDKSGLPSDRFSAERTGGSVSTLTIQRTQQEDSAVYLCASSTRTGPTEAFFGQGTRLTVV.

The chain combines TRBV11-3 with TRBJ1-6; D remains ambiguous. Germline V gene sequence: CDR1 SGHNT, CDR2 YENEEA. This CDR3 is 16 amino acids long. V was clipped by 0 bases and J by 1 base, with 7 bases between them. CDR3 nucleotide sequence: TGTGCCAGCAGCTTAGATGCAGAATCCTATAATTCACCCCTCCACTTT. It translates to CASSLDAESYNSPLHF. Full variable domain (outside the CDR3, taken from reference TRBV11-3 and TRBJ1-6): EAGVVQSPRYKIIEKKQPVAFWCNPISGHNTLYWYLQNLGQGPELLIRYENEEAVDDSQLPKDRFSAERLKGVDSTLKIQPAELGDSAVYLCASSLDAESYNSPLHFGNGTRLTVT.

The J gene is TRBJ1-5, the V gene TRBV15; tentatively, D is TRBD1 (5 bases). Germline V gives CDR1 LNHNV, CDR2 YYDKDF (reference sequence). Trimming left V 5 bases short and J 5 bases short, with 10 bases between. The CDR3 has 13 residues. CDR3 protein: CATSPQGDQPQHF. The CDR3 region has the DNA TGTGCCACCAGCCCCCAGGGCGATCAGCCCCAGCATTTT.

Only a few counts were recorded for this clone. The CDR3 DNA is TGCGCCAGCAGCCAAGAAAGGGGGTTCGGTGAGCAGTTCTTC. This sequence encodes CASSQERGFGEQFF. V usage is TRBV4-3 and J usage is TRBJ2-1; tentative D call: TRBD1 (6 bases). The CDR3 runs 14 residues. V dropped 0 bases and J dropped 9 bases, with 12 bases sitting between them. Germline V gene data show CDR1 as LGHNA and CDR2 as YSLEER.

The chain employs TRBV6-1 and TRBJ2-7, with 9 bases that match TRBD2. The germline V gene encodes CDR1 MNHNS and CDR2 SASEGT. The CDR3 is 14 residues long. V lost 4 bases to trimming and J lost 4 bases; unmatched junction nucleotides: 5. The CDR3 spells CASSASGATYEQYF. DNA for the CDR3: TGTGCCAGCAGTGCTAGCGGGGCCACATACGAGCAGTACTTC.

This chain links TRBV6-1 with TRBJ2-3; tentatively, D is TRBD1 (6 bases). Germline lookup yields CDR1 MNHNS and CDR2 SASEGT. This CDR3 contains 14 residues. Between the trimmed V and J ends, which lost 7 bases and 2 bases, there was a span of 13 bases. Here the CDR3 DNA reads TGTGCCAGCAATGGATGGACAGACACAGATACGCAGTATTTT. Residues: CASNGWTDTDTQYF.

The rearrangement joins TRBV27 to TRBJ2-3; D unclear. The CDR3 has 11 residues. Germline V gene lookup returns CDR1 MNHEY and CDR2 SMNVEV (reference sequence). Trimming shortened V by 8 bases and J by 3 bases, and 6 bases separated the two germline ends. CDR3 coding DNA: TGTGCCAGCGGCCAGACAGATACGCAGTATTTT. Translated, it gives CASGQTDTQYF.

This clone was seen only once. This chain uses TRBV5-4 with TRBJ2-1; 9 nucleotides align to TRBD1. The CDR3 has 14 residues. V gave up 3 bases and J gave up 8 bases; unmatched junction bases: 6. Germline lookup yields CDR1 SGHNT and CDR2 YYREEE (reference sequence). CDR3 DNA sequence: TGTGCCAGCAGCTCGGGACAGGGATTTGATGAGCAGTTCTTC. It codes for CASSSGQGFDEQFF.

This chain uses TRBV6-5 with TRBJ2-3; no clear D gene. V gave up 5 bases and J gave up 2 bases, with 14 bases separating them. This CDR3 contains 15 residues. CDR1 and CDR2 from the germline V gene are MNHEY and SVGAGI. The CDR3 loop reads CASSRASYYTDTQYF. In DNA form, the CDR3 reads TGTGCCAGCAGTCGAGCCAGTTACTACACAGATACGCAGTATTTT.

CDR3 coding DNA: TGTGCCAGCAGCCAGGGAAGGGTGCAAGAGACCCAGTACTTC. Translating it yields CASSQGRVQETQYF. The J gene is TRBJ2-5, the V gene TRBV7-2; possible D gene TRBD1, 5 bases. Germline lookup yields CDR1 SGHTA and CDR2 FQGNSA. Trimming stripped 5 bases from V and 2 bases from J, with 12 bases between. The CDR3 covers 14 residues. The entire variable domain, with the rest obtained from reference TRBV7-2 and TRBJ2-5, is as follows: GAGVSQSPSNKVTEKGKDVELRCDPISGHTALYWYRQSLGQGLEFLIYFQGNSAPDKSGLPSDRFSAERTGGSVSTLTIQRTQQEDSAVYLCASSQGRVQETQYFGPGTRLLVL.

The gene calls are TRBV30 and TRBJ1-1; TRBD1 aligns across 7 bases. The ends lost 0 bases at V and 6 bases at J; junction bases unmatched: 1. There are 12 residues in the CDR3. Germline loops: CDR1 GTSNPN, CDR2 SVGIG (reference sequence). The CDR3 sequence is CAWSVTGAEAFF. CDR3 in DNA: TGTGCCTGGAGTGTTACAGGGGCTGAAGCTTTCTTT. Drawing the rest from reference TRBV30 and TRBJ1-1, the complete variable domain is SQTIHQWPATLVQPVGSPLSLECTVEGTSNPNLYWYRQAAGRGLQLLFYSVGIGQISSEVPQNLSASRPQDRQFILSSKKLLLSDSGFYLCAWSVTGAEAFFGQGTRLTVV.

The CDR3 bases are TGTGCCAGCAGCGTAGGAGGGACTAGCGAAACAGATACGCAGTATTTT. Protein sequence: CASSVGGTSETDTQYF. The chain couples TRBV9 to TRBJ2-3; 10 nucleotides agree with TRBD2. The germline CDR1 and CDR2 sequences are SGDLS and YYNGEE. V lost 0 bases and J lost 3; bases outside the gene matches: 4. The CDR3 is 16 amino acids.

This chain's CDR3 is CASSSYYSPLHF. The CDR3 nucleotides read TGTGCCAGCAGCTCATACTACTCACCCCTCCACTTT. The genes are TRBV7-9 and TRBJ1-6, with unresolved D. Germline V gene data show CDR1 as SEHNR and CDR2 as FQNEAQ (reference sequence). The CDR3 has 12 residues. V lost 4 bases and J 10 bases, leaving 8 bases between the germline ends.

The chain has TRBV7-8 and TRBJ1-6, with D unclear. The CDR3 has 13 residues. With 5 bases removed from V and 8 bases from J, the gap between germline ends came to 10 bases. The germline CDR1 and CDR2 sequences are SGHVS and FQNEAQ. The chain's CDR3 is CASSTLDYSPLHF. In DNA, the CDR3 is TGTGCCAGCAGCACGCTAGACTATTCACCCCTCCACTTT.

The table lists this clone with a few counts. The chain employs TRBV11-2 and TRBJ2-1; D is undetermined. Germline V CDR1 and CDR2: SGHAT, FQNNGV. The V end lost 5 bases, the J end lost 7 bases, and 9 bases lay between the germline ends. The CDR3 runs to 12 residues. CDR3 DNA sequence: TGTGCCAGCAGCCCACAGCTGAATGAGCAGTTCTTC. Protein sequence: CASSPQLNEQFF.

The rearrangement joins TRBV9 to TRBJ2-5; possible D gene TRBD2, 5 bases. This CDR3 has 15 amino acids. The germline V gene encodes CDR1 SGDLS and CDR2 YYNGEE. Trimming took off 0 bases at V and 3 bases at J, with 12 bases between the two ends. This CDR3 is CASSVATKGEETQYF. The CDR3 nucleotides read TGTGCCAGCAGCGTAGCTACAAAGGGAGAAGAGACCCAGTACTTC.

The CDR3 spells CASSPGLDRRPYEQYF. In DNA, the CDR3 is TGTGCCAGCAGCCCTGGCCTGGACAGACGACCCTACGAGCAGTACTTC. The chain uses TRBV7-7 and TRBJ2-7; TRBD1 is a possible D gene (6 bases). In germline, CDR1 is SSHAT, CDR2 FNYEAQ (reference sequence). This CDR3 is built from 16 residues. V was clipped by 5 bases and J by 2 bases, with 19 bases between them. The complete variable domain, with remaining parts taken from reference TRBV7-7 and TRBJ2-7, reads GAGVSQSPRYKVTKRGQDVTLRCDPISSHATLYWYQQALGQGPEFLTYFNYEAQPDKSGLPSDRFSAERPEGSISTLTIQRTEQRDSAMYRCASSPGLDRRPYEQYFGPGTRLTVT.

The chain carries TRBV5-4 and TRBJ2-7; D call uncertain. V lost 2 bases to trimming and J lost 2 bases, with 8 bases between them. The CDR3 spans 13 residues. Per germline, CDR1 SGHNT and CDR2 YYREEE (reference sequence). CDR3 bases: TGTGCCAGCAGCTTAGGCAGGACCTACGAGCAGTACTTC. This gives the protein CASSLGRTYEQYF. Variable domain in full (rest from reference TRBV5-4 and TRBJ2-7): ETGVTQSPTHLIKTRGQQVTLRCSSQSGHNTVSWYQQALGQGPQFIFQYYREEENGRGNFPPRFSGLQFPNYSSELNVNALELDDSALYLCASSLGRTYEQYFGPGTRLTVT.

This chain's CDR3 is CASSPTTPGQVPSGANVLTF. Written as DNA, the CDR3 is TGCGCCAGCAGCCCCACCACACCGGGACAGGTGCCCTCTGGGGCCAACGTCCTGACTTTC. The V and J genes are TRBV4-3 and TRBJ2-6, with 8 bases matching TRBD1. V trimming: 4 bases; J trimming: 0 bases; junction bases outside the gene matches: 14. The CDR3 is made up of 20 amino acids. Germline CDR1 reads LGHNA; CDR2 reads YSLEER.

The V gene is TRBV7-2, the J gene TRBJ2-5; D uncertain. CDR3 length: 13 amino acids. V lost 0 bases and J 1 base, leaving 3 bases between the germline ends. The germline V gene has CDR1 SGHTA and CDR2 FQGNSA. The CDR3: CASSLAAQETQYF. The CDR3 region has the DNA TGTGCCAGCAGCTTAGCAGCCCAAGAGACCCAGTACTTC.

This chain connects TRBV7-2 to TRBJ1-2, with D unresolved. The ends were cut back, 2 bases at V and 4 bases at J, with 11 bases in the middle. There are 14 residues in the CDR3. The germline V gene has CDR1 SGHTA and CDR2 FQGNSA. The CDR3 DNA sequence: TGTGCCAGCAGCTTATCAACAGCGGCCTATGGCTACACCTTC. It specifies CASSLSTAAYGYTF. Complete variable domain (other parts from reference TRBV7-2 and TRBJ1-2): GAGVSQSPSNKVTEKGKDVELRCDPISGHTALYWYRQSLGQGLEFLIYFQGNSAPDKSGLPSDRFSAERTGGSVSTLTIQRTQQEDSAVYLCASSLSTAAYGYTFGSGTRLTVV.

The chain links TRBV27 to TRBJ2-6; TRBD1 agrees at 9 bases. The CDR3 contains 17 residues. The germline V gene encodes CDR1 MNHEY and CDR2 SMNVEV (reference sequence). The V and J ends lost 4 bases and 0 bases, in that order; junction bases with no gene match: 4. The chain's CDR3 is CASSWTGDFSGANVLTF. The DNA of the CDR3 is TGTGCCAGCAGTTGGACAGGGGATTTCTCTGGGGCCAACGTCCTGACTTTC.

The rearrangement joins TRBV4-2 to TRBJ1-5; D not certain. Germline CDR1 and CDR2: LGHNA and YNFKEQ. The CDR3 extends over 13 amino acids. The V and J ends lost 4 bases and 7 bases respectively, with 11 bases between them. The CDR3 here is CASSRLFAQPQHF. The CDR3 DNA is TGTGCCAGCAGCCGCCTATTTGCCCAGCCCCAGCATTTT.

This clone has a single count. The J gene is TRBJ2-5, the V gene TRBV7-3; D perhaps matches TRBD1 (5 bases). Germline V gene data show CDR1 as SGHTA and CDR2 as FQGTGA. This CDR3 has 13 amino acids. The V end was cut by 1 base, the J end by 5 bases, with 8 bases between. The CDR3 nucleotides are TGTGCCAGCAGCTTAAACAGGCGGGAGACCCAGTACTTC. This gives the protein CASSLNRRETQYF.

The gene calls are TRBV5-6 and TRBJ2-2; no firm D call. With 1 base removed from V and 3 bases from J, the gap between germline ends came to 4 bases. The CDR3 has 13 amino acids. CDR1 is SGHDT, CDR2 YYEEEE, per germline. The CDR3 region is CASSLQDTGELFF. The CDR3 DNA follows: TGTGCCAGCAGCTTGCAGGACACCGGGGAGCTGTTTTTT.